This T cell receptor beta chain was captured in a study of CXCR3-negative and CXCR3-positive naive CD8 T cells. This clonotype shows up as medium-sized by frequency. Its target is unknown. The authors prepared UMI-labeled TRB cDNA libraries by 5' RACE. TCRdb re-called the 5' RACE reads, yielding one record per CDR3 amino acid sequence without DNA. The sample totals 4,500 to 6,500 distinct CDR3 sequences. Regarding the study as a whole: Naive CXCR3-positive cells had TRB CDR3s more hydrophobic than those of CXCR3-negative naive cells.

This CDR3 region has 15 residues. The germline CDR1 and CDR2 sequences are MNHEY and SVGEGT. Specimen: naive CXCR3+ CD8+ T cells from blood. Specified subset: CD45RO-CCR7+CD27+CD95- naive CD8+ T cells expressing CXCR3 (TNR3+). The chain couples TRBV6-2 or TRBV6-3 to TRBJ2-2; the D call of TRBD1 rests on TCRdb alone, since no DNA is present to check it. The clonotype originates from a human donor in good health. Some clones in this sample may be carry-over from other donors' samples. CDR3 residues: CASRNRGTNTGELFF.